There are a few counts of the clone carrying this TCR beta chain. Its antigen is currently unknown. This specimen comes from a study of vaccination and CD4 T cells after COVID-19. Findings and caveats of the study: Recorded median SARS-CoV-2-reactive clonotype numbers increased from about 20 to 38 without reaching significance.

The Oncomine TCR Beta short-read assay generated sequence data from the DNA of cultured CD4+ T cells. From the PCR reads, TCRdb called clonotypes with MiXCR, one entry per CDR3 protein. The sample holds around 19,000 distinct CDR3 sequences; 30% to 45% are singletons and the top ten take around 8.6%. Germline CDR1 MNHEY, CDR2 SVGEGT. The length of the CDR3 is 13 residues. Trimming pared 2 bases from V and 5 bases from J, leaving 9 bases between. Described treatment: approximately 9-day PBMC culture with coronavirus spike peptide pools or control peptides (ViraFEST assay). Before TCRs were sequenced, ViraFEST expanded antigen-specific T cells with peptide pools. Per-well cultures of two million PBMCs received about 10 IU/ml IL-2 and approximately 10 ug/ml peptide pools.

The TCR originated in a human donor who had recovered from COVID-19. The V gene is TRBV6-2 or TRBV6-3, the J gene TRBJ1-1; D is unclear. Sequenced: CD4+ T cells from blood, cultured in vitro. The CDR3 DNA reads as TGTGCCAGCAGTTACGGGTGGCGGACTGAAGCTTTCTTT. Amino acid sequence: CASSYGWRTEAFF.